This T cell receptor beta chain was captured in a study of blood T cell repertoires in COVID-19 (dated by TCRdb to the early 2020s). Background for the entire study: Collaborator samples came from the United States, Italy and Spain and covered acute and convalescent phases of COVID-19. The repertoires were made available in a free public database intended to serve as a resource for research on the immune response to SARS-CoV-2. Where available, HLA class I and class II types were obtained from metadata supplied by the sample provider rather than from assay-based typing. The samples were drawn from two sources: the first 160 participants of the ongoing ImmuneRACE study, and about 1,300 subjects contributed by 6 global collaborators. The prospective study material was composed of cDNA or gDNA derived from T cells, B-cell-depleted T cells, or PBMCs. Subjects who had been exposed to COVID-19, were actively infected with it, or had recovered from it provided the deeply sampled blood TCRbeta repertoires that made up the dataset. Sample metadata almost always included a de-identified subject ID, COVID-19 status, age in years and sex.

What the research found in general, with its limitations: The quantity of clinical and demographic metadata differed by source and by participant and was supplied without curation.

V lost 5 bases and J lost 9 bases, and the count of bases not matched to a germline gene is 6. From a lookup of the germline V gene (reference sequence), CDR1 and CDR2 are MNHEY and SMNVEV. The CDR3 spans 14 residues, from the cysteine through the phenylalanine. The CDR3 DNA has 42 bases and is translated from base 1. The immunoSEQ Assay, a bias-controlled multiplex PCR, was used to amplify TCRbeta CDR3 regions from genomic DNA. Concerning the study's data processing: The number of nucleated cells in each sample was estimated by amplification of reference gene primers within the assay. Sequence reads were collapsed and filtered to measure the absolute abundance of every unique TCRbeta CDR3 rearrangement. Productive Simpson clonality was computed per sample as the square root of Simpson's diversity index over productive rearrangements. TCRdb's version of the immuneACCESS table is confined to in-frame rearrangements and falls short of the full clone set. An unresolved V gene accounts for under half of the shortfall where checked; the remainder is of unknown origin. That table gives V, J and clone size, and the DNA gave D and trimming. In all, the sample holds over 100,000 clones, and around nine tenths of those were seen once. Roughly 10% of the sample belongs to the ten largest clones.

One collaborating source in Seattle enrolled patients during active infection and followed them longitudinally through the course of disease. Whole blood was collected in K2EDTA tubes by collaborating institutions according to the institutions' own protocols. For TCRbeta analysis, collaborators shipped samples in one of three forms: frozen whole blood, isolated PBMCs, or DNA extracted from either of those sample types. As concerns this clone: It lacks a known antigen. Base qualities are missing; no much larger clone stands one base away.

The sequence was obtained from a woman between 65 and 79 years old with COVID-19, enrolled during active disease. Rearrangement joined TRBV27 to TRBJ1-6; 8 central bases correspond to TRBD1. The sequenced material came from peripheral blood. CDR3 loop: CASSRGQGASPLHF. The DNA sequence reads TGTGCCAGCAGTCGAGGACAGGGCGCTTCACCCCTCCACTTT.